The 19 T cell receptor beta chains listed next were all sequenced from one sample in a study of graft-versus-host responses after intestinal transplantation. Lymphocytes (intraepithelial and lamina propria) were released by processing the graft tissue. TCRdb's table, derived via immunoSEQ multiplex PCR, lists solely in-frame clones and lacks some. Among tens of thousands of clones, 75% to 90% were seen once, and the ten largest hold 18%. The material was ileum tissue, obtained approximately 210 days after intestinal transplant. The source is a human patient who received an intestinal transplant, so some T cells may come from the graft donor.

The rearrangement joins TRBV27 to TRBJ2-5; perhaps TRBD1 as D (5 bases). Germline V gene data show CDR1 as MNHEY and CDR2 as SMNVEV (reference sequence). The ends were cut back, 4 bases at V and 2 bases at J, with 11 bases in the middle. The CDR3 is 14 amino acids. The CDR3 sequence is CASSSDSLQETQYF. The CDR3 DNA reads TGTGCCAGCAGTTCTGACAGCCTACAAGAGACCCAGTACTTC.

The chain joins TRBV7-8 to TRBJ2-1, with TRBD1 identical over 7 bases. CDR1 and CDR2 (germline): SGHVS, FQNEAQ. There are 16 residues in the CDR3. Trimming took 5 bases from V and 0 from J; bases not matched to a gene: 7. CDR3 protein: CASSARQGLSYNEQFF. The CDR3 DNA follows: TGTGCCAGCAGCGCCCGACAGGGTCTCTCCTACAATGAGCAGTTCTTC.

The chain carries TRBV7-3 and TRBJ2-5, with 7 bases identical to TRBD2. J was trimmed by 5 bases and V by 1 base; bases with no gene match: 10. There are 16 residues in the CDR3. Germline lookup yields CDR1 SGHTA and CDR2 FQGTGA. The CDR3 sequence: CASSLISGRAGETQYF. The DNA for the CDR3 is TGTGCCAGCAGCTTAATCAGTGGGAGGGCCGGGGAGACCCAGTACTTC.

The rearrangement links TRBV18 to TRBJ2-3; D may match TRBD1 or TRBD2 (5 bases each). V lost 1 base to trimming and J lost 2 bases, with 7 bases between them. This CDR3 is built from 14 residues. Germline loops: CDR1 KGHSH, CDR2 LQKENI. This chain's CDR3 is CASSPRGYTDTQYF. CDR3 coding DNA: TGTGCCAGCTCACCACGGGGGTACACAGATACGCAGTATTTT. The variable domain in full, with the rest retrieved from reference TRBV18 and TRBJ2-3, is NAGVMQNPRHLVRRRGQEARLRCSPMKGHSHVYWYRQLPEEGLKFMVYLQKENIIDESGMPKERFSAEFPKEGPSILRIQQVVRGDSAAYFCASSPRGYTDTQYFGPGTRLTVL.

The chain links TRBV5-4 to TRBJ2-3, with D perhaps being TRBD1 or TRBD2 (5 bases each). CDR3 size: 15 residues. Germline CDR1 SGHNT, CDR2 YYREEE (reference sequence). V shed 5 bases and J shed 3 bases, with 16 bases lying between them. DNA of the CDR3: TGTGCCAGCAGGCCGGTTGGGGGTGGTACAGATACGCAGTATTTT. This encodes CASRPVGGGTDTQYF.

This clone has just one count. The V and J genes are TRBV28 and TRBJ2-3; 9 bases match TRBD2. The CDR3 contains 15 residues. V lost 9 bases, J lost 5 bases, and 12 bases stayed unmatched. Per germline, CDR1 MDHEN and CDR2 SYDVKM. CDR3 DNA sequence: TGTGCCAGTGGGGGCGGCGGGAGGGCCCGAGATACGCAGTATTTT. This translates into CASGGGGRARDTQYF.

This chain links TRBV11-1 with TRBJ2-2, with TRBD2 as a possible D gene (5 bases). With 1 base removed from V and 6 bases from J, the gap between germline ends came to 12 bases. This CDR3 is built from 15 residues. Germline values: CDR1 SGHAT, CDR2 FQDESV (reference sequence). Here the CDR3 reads CASSLEPAAAGELFF. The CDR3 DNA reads TGTGCCAGCAGCTTAGAACCAGCGGCGGCCGGGGAGCTGTTTTTT.

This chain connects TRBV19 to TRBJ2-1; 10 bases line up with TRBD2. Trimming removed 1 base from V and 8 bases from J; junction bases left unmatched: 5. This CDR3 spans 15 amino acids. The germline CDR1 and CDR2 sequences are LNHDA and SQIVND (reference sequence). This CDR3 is CASSIGSGRAYEQFF. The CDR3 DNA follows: TGTGCCAGTAGTATAGGAAGCGGGAGGGCCTATGAGCAGTTCTTC.

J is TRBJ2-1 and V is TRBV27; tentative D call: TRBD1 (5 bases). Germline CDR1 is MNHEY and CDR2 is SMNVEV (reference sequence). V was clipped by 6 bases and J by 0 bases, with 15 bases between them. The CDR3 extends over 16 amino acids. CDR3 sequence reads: CASSQPYRNSYNEQFF. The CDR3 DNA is TGTGCCAGCAGCCAACCCTACAGGAACTCCTACAATGAGCAGTTCTTC.

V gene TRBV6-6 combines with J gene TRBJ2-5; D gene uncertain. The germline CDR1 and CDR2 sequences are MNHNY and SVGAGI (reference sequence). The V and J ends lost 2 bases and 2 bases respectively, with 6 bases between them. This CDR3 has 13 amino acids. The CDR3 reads CASSYDLQETQYF. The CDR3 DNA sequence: TGTGCCAGCAGTTACGACCTACAAGAGACCCAGTACTTC.

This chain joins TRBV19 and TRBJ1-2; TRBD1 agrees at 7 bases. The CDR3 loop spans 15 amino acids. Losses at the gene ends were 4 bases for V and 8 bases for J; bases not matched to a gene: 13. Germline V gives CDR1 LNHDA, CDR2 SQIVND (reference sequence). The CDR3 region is CASSRMGQRDGGYTF. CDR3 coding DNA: TGTGCCAGTAGTAGAATGGGACAGAGAGACGGGGGCTACACCTTC.

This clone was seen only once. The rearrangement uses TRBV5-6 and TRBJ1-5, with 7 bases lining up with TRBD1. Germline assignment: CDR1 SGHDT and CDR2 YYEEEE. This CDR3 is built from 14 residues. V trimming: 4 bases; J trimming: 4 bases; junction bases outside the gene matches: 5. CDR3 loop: CASSNRGLNQPQHF. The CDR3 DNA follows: TGTGCCAGCAGCAACAGGGGCTTGAATCAGCCCCAGCATTTT.

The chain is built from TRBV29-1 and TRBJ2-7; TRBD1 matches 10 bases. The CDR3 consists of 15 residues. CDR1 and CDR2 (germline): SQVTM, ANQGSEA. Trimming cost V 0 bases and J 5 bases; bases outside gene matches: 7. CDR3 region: CSVEDFGTGDHEQYF. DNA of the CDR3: TGCAGCGTTGAAGATTTCGGGACAGGGGATCACGAGCAGTACTTC.

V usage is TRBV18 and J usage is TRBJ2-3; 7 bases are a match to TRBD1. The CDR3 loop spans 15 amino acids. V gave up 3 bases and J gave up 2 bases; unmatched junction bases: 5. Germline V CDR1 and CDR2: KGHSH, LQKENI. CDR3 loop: CASSPQTGPTDTQYF. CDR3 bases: TGTGCCAGCTCACCCCAGACAGGGCCCACAGATACGCAGTATTTT.

CDR3 region: CASSEDGYGYTF. The CDR3, as DNA: TGTGCCAGCAGTGAGGACGGCTATGGCTACACCTTC. V usage is TRBV2 and J usage is TRBJ1-2, with unresolved D. The V end lost 3 bases, the J end lost 4 bases, and 6 bases lay between the germline ends. From germline, CDR1 is SNHLY and CDR2 FYNNEI. This CDR3 region has 12 residues.

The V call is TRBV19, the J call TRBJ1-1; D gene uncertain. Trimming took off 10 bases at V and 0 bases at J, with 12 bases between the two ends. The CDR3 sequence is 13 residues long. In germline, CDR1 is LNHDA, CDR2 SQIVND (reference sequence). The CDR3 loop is CATGGPLNTEAFF. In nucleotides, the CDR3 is TGTGCCACCGGCGGCCCATTGAACACTGAAGCTTTCTTT.

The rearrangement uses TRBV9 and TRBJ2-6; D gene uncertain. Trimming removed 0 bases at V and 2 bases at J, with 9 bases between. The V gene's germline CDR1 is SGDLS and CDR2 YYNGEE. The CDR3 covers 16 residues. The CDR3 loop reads CASSVATFTGANVLTF. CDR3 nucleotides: TGTGCCAGCAGCGTAGCTACATTCACTGGGGCCAACGTCCTGACTTTC.

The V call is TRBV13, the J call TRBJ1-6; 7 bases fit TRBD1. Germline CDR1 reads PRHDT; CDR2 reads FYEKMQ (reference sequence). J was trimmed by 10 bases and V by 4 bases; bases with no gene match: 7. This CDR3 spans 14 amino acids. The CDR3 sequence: CASSSDRDDSPLHF. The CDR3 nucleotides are TGTGCCAGCAGCTCCGACAGGGATGACTCACCCCTCCACTTT.

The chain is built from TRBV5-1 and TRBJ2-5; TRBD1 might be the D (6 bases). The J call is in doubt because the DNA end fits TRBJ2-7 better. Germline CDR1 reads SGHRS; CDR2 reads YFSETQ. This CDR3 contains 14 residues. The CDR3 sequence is CASSMVDSTYEQYF. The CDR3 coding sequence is TGCGCCAGCAGCATGGTGGACAGCACCTACGAGCAGTACTTC.